This paragraph covers one TCR beta chain sequence. What it binds is unknown. V lost 8 bases to trimming and J lost 6 bases; unmatched junction nucleotides: 10. The CDR3 is 14 amino acids. Germline CDR1 reads WSHSY; CDR2 reads SAAADI. This specimen belongs to a study of Tregs in tolerant kidney transplant recipients. Study-wide results and caveats: Biological reproducibility was not directly addressed, but technical replication error appeared minimal.

The table came from immunoSEQ multiplex PCR; TCRdb's copy has only in-frame clones and leaves some out. The sample lists fewer than 65,000 clones, 80% to 90% occurring once. The material was Tregs from blood, obtained before the transplant. The clonotype was recovered from a human donor who received a combined kidney and bone marrow transplant. The chain recombines TRBV10-2 with TRBJ2-1, with 7 bases matching TRBD1. The chain's CDR3 is CASSTRQGSNEQFF. The DNA for the CDR3 is TGCGCCAGCTCCACCCGACAGGGAAGCAATGAGCAGTTCTTC.